This T cell receptor (beta chain) was identified in a study of shared clonotypes between healthy human individuals. Study-wide results and limits: Large depth notwithstanding, sorted-subset sequencing proved incomplete by rarefaction.

The CDR3 length is 12 residues. Germline values: CDR1 SGHTA, CDR2 FQGNSA. Trimming stripped 4 bases from V and 9 bases from J, with 10 bases between. As to this clone: Its antigen is still unknown.

Clones were sequenced by immunoSEQ multiplex PCR, and TCRdb holds only the in-frame ones, with some missing. The top ten clones hold 0.055% to 0.07% of a sample with about 610,000 clones, approximately 97% of them seen once. This TCR was recovered from a woman in her 30s in good health. The V gene is TRBV7-2, the J gene TRBJ1-3, with a tentative D call TRBD1 (5 bases). Specimen: naive CD4+ T cells sorted from blood. Subset here: CD45RA+ positively selected. The CDR3 region has the DNA TGTGCCAGCAGCTCAGGGCTGAGCACCATATATTTT. Translating it yields CASSSGLSTIYF.